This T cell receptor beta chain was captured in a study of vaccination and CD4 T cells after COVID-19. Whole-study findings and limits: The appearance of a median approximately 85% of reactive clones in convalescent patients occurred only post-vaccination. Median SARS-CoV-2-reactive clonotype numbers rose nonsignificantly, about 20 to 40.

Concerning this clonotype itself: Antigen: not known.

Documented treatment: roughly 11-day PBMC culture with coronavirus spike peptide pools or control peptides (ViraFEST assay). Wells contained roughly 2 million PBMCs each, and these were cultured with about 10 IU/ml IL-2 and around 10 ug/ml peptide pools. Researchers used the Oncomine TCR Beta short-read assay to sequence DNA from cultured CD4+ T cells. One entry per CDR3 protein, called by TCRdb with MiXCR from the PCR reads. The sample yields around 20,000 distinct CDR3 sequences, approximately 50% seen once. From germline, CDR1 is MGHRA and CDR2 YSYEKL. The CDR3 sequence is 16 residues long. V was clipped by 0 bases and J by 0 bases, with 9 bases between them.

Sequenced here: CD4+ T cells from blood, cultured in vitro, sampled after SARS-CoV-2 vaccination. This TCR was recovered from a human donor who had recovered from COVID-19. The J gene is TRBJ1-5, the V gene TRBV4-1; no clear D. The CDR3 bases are TGCGCCAGCAGCCAAGATCTTACCGTTAGCAATCAGCCCCAGCATTTT. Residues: CASSQDLTVSNQPQHF.